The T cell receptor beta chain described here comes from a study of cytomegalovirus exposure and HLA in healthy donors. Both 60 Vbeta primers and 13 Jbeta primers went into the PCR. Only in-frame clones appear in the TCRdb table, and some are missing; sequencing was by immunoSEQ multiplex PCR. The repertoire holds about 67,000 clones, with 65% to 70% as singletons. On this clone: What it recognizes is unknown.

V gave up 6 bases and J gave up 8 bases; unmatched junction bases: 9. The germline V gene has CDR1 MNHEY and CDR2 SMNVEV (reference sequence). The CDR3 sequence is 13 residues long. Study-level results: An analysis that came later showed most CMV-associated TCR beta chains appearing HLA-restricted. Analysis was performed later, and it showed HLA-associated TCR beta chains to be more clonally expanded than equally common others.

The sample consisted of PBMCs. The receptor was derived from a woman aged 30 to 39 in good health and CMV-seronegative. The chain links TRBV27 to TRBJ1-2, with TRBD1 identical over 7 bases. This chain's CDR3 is CASRRQGVWGYTF. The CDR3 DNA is TGTGCCAGCAGGCGACAGGGTGTATGGGGCTACACCTTC.